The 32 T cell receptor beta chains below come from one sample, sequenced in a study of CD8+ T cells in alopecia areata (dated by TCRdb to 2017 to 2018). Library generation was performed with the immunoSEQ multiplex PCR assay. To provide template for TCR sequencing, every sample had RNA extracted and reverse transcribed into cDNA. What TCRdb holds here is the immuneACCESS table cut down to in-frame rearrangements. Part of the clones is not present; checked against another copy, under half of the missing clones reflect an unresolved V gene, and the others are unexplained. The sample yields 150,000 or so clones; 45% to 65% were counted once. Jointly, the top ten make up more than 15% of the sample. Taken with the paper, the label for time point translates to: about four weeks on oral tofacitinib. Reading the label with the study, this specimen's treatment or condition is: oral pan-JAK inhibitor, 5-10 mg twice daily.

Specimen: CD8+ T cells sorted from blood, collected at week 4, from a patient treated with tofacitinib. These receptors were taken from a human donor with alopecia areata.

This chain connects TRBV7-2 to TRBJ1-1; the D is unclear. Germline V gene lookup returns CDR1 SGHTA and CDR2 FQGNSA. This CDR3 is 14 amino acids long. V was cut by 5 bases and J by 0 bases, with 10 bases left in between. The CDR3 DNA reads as TGTGCCAGCAGCACGGACTTTCTGAACACTGAAGCTTTCTTT. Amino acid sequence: CASSTDFLNTEAFF.

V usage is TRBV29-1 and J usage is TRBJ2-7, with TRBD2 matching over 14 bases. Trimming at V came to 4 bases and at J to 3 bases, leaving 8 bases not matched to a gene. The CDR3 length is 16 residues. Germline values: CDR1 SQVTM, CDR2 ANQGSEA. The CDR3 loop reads CSVAGTSGGYNYEQYF. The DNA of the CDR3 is TGCAGCGTTGCCGGGACTAGCGGGGGTTACAACTACGAGCAGTACTTC.

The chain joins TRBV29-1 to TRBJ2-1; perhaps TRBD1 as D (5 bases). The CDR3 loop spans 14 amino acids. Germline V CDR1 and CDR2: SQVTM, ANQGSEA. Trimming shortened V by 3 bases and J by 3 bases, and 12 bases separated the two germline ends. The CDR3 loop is CSVEPRQLYNEQFF. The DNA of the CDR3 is TGCAGCGTTGAGCCGAGACAGCTCTACAATGAGCAGTTCTTC.

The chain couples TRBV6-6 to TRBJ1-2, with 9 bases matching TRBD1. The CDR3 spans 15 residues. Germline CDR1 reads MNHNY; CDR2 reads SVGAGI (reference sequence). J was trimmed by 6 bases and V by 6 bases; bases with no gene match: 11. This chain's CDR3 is CASSWTGEMNDGYTF. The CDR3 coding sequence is TGTGCCAGCAGCTGGACAGGGGAAATGAACGATGGCTACACCTTC.

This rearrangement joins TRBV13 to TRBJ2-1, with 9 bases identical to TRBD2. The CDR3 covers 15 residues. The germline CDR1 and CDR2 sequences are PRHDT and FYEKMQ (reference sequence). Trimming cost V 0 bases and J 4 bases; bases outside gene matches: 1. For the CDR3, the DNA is TGTGCCAGCAGCTTAGGCCTAGCGGGGTACAATGAGCAGTTCTTC. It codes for CASSLGLAGYNEQFF. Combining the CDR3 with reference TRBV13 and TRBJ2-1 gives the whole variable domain AAGVIQSPRHLIKEKRETATLKCYPIPRHDTVYWYQQGPGQDPQFLISFYEKMQSDKGSIPDRFSAQQFSDYHSELNMSSLELGDSALYFCASSLGLAGYNEQFFGPGTRLTVL.

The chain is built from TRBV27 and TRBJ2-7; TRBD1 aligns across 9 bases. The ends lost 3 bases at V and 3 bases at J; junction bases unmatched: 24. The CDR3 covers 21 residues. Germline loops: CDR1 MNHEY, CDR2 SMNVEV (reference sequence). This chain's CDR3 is CASSFSAGTGFGSEWIYEQYF. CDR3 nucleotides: TGTGCCAGCAGTTTCTCCGCCGGGACAGGGTTCGGTTCGGAATGGATCTACGAGCAGTACTTC.

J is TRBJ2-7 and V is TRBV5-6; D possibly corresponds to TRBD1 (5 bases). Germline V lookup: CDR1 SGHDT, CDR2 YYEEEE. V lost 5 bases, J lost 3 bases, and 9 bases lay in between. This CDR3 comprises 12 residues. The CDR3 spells CASSHQGYEQYF. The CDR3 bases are TGTGCCAGCAGTCATCAGGGCTACGAGCAGTACTTC.

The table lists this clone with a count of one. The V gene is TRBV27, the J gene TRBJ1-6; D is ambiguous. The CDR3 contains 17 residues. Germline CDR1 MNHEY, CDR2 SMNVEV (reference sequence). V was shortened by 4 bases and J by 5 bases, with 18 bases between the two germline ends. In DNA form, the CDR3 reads TGTGCCAGCAGTTCCTACCCTGGTTGGGGTGATAATTCACCCCTCCACTTT. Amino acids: CASSSYPGWGDNSPLHF.

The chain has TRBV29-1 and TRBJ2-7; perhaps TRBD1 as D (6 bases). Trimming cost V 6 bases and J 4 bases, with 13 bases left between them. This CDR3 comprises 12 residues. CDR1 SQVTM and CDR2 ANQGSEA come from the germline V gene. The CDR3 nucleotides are TGCAGCGTCTGGACAGCCCTTTACGAGCAGTACTTC. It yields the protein CSVWTALYEQYF.

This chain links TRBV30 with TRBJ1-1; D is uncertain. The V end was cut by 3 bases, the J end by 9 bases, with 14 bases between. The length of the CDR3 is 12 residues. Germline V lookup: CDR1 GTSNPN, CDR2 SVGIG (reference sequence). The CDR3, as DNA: TGTGCCTGGAGCCCGGGGTCAGAGAAAGCTTTCTTT. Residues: CAWSPGSEKAFF.

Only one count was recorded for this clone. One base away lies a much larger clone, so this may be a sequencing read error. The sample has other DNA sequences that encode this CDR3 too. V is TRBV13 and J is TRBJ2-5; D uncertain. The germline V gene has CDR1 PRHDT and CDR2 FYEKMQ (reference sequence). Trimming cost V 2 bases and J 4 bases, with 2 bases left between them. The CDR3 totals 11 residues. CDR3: CASSLTETQYF. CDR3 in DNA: TGTGCCAGCAGCTTAACAGAGACCCAGTACTTC.

The CDR3 is CASSSQTEANGYTF. The CDR3, as DNA: TGTGCCAGCAGTTCCCAGACAGAGGCGAATGGCTACACCTTC. The rearrangement joins TRBV27 to TRBJ1-2, with D perhaps matching TRBD1 (5 bases). From germline, CDR1 is MNHEY and CDR2 SMNVEV (reference sequence). V was shortened by 4 bases and J by 6 bases, with 15 bases between the two germline ends. This CDR3 comprises 14 residues.

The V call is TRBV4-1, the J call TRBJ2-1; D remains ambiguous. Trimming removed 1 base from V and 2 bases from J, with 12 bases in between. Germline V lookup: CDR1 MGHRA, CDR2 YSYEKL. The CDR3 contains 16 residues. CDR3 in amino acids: CASSQVGNPTYNEQFF. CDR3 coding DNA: TGCGCCAGCAGCCAAGTGGGGAACCCAACCTACAATGAGCAGTTCTTC.

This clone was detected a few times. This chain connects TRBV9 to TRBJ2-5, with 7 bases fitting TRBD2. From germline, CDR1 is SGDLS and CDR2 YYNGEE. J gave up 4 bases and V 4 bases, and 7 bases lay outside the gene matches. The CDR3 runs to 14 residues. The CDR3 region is CASSLGLGLETQYF. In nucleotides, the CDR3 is TGTGCCAGCAGCCTAGGACTAGGGCTAGAGACCCAGTACTTC.

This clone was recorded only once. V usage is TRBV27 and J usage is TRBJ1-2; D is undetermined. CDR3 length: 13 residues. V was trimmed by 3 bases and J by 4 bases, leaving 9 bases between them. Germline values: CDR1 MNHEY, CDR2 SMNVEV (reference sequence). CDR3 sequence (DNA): TGTGCCAGCAGTTTGTCGAAAAGCTATGGCTACACCTTC. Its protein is CASSLSKSYGYTF.

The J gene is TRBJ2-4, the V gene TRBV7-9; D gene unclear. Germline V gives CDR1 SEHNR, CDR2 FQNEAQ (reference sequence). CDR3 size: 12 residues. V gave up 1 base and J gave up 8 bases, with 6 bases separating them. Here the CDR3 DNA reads TGTGCCAGCAGCTTAGTCAACGACATTCAGTACTTC. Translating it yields CASSLVNDIQYF.

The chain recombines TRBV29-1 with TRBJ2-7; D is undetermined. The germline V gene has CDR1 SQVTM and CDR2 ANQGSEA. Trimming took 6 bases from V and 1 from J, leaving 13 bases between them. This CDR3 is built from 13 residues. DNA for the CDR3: TGCAGCGTGAAAACCGCCATTTCCTACGAGCAGTACTTC. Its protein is CSVKTAISYEQYF.

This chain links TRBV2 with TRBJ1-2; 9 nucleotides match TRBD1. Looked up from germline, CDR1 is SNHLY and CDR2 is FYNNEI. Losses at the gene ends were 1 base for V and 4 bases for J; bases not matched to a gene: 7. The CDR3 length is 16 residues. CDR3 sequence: CASSEVGQGRVYGYTF. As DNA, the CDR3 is TGTGCCAGCAGTGAAGTGGGACAGGGTCGGGTCTATGGCTACACCTTC.

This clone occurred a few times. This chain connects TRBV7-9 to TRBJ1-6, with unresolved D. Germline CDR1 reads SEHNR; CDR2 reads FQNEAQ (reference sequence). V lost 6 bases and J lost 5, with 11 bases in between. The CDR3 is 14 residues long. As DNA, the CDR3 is TGTGCCAGCAGGGGCGATTTCGATAATTCACCCCTCCACTTT. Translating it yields CASRGDFDNSPLHF.

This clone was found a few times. The CDR3 nucleotides read TGTGCCAGCAGCCCCCGAGCGGCTGGGGGCACTGAAGCTTTCTTT. Translation gives CASSPRAAGGTEAFF. The chain links TRBV7-9 to TRBJ1-1; a weak D match, TRBD1 (5 bases). This CDR3 has 15 amino acids. V was cut by 5 bases and J by 4 bases, with 17 bases left in between. CDR1 is SEHNR, CDR2 FQNEAQ, per germline (reference sequence). The full variable domain, with the rest looked up from reference TRBV7-9 and TRBJ1-1, is DTGVSQNPRHKITKRGQNVTFRCDPISEHNRLYWYRQTLGQGPEFLTYFQNEAQLEKSRLLSDRFSAERPKGSFSTLEIQRTEQGDSAMYLCASSPRAAGGTEAFFGQGTRLTVV.

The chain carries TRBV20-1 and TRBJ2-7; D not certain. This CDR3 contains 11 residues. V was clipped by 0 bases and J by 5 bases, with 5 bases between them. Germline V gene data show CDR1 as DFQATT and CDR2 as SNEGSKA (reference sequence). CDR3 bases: TGCAGTGCTAGAGATTACAACGAGCAGTACTTC. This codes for CSARDYNEQYF.

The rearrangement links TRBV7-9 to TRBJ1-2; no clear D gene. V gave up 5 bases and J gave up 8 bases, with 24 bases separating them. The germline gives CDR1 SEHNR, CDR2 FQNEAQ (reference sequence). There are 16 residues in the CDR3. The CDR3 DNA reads TGTGCCAGCAGCGATGGAACGGGCCACCCGGCCAACGGCTACACCTTC. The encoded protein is CASSDGTGHPANGYTF. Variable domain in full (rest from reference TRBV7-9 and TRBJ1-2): DTGVSQNPRHKITKRGQNVTFRCDPISEHNRLYWYRQTLGQGPEFLTYFQNEAQLEKSRLLSDRFSAERPKGSFSTLEIQRTEQGDSAMYLCASSDGTGHPANGYTFGSGTRLTVV.

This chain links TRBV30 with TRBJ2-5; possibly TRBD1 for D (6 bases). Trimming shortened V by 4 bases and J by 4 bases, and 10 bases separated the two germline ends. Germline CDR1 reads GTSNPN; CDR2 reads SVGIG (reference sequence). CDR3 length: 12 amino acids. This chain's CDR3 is CAWTGARETQYF. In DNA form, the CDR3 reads TGTGCCTGGACAGGGGCCCGAGAGACCCAGTACTTC. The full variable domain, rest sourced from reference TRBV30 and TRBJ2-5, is SQTIHQWPATLVQPVGSPLSLECTVEGTSNPNLYWYRQAAGRGLQLLFYSVGIGQISSEVPQNLSASRPQDRQFILSSKKLLLSDSGFYLCAWTGARETQYFGPGTRLLVL.

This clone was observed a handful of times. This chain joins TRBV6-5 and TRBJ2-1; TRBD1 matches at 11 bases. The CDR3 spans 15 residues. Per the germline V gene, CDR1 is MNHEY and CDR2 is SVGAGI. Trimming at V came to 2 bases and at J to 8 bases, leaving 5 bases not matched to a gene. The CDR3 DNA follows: TGTGCCAGCAGTTACGGGACAGGGGGTTTGGATGAGCAGTTCTTC. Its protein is CASSYGTGGLDEQFF.

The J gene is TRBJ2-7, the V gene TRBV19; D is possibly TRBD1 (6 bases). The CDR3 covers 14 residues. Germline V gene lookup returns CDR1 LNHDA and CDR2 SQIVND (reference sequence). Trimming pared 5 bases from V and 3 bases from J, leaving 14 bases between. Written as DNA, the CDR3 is TGTGCCAGTAGTCCGAGGGACACATACTACGAGCAGTACTTC. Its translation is CASSPRDTYYEQYF. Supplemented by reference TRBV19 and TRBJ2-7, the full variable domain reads DGGITQSPKYLFRKEGQNVTLSCEQNLNHDAMYWYRQDPGQGLRLIYYSQIVNDFQKGDIAEGYSVSREKKESFPLTVTSAQKNPTAFYLCASSPRDTYYEQYFGPGTRLTVT.

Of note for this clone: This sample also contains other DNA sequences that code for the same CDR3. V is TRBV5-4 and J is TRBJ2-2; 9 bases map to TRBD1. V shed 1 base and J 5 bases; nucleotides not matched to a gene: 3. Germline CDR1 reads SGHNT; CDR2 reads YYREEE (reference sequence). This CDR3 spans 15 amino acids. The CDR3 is CASSLKGTGTGELFF. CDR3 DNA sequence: TGTGCCAGCAGCTTGAAAGGGACAGGGACCGGGGAGCTGTTTTTT.

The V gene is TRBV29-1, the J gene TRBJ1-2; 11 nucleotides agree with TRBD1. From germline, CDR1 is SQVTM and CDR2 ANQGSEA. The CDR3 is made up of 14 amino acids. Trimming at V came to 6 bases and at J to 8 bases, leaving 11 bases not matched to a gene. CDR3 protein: CSVNTPGQGVGYTF. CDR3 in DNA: TGCAGCGTGAATACCCCGGGACAGGGGGTGGGCTACACCTTC.

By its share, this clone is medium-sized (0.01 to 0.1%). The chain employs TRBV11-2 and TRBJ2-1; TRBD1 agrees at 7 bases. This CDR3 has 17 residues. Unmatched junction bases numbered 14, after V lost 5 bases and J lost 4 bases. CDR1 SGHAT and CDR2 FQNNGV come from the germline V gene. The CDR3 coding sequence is TGTGCCAGCAGCCGGGACCCAGCGACAGGGAAGTACAATGAGCAGTTCTTC. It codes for CASSRDPATGKYNEQFF.

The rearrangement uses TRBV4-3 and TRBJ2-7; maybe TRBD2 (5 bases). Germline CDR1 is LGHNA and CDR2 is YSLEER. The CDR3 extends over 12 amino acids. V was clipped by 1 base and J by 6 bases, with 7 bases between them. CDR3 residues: CASSQGRGEQYF. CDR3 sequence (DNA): TGCGCCAGCAGCCAAGGTCGGGGCGAGCAGTACTTC.

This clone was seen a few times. The DNA for the CDR3 is TGTGCCAGCAGCTTCTCCCTCACCGCGCATGGCTACACCTTC. Translated: CASSFSLTAHGYTF. The genes are TRBV7-9 and TRBJ1-2, with D unresolved. The CDR3 length is 14 residues. V lost 3 bases, J lost 6 bases, and 14 bases lay in between. CDR1 is SEHNR, CDR2 FQNEAQ, per germline (reference sequence).

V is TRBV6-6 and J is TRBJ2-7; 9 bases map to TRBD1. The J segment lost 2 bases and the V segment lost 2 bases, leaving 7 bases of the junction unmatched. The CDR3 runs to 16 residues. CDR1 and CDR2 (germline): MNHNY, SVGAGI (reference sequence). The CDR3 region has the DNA TGTGCCAGCAGTTACCCGGACAGGGGATCCCCCTACGAGCAGTACTTC. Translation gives CASSYPDRGSPYEQYF.

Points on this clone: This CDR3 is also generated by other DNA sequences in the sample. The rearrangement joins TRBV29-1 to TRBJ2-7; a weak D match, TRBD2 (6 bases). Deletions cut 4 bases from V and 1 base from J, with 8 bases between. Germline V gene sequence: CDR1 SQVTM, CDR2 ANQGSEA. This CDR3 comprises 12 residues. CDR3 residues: CSVGGESYEQYF. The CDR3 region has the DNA TGCAGCGTTGGGGGGGAATCCTACGAGCAGTACTTC.